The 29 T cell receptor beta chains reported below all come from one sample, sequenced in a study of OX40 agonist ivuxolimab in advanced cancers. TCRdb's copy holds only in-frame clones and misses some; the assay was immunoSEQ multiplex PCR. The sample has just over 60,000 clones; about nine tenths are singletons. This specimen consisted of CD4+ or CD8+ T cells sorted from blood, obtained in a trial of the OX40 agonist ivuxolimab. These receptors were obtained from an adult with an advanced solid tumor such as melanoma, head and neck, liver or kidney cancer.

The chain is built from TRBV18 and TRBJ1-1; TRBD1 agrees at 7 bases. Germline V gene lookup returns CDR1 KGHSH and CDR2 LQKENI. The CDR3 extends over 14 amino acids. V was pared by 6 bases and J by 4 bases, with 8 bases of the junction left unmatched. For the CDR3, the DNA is TGTGCCAGCTCCCGCCCAGGGGGACTCACTGAAGCTTTCTTT. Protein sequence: CASSRPGGLTEAFF.

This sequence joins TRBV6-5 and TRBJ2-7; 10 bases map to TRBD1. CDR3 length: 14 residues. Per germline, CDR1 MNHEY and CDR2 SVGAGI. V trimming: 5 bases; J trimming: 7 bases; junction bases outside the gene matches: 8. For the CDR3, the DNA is TGTGCCAGCAGTCCGGGACAGGGGATTTATGAGCAGTACTTC. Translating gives CASSPGQGIYEQYF.

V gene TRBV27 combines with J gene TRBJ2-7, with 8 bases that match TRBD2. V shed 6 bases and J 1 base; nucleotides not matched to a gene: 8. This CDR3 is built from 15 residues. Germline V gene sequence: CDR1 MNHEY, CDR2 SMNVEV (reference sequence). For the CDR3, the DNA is TGTGCCAGCAGGTGGGGACTAGAGAAATCCTACGAGCAGTACTTC. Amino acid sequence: CASRWGLEKSYEQYF.

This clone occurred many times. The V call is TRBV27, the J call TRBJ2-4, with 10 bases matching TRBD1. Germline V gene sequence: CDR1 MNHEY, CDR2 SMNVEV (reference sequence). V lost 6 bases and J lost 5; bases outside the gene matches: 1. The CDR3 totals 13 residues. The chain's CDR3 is CASRTGGQNIQYF. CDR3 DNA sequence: TGTGCCAGCAGGACAGGGGGCCAAAACATTCAGTACTTC.

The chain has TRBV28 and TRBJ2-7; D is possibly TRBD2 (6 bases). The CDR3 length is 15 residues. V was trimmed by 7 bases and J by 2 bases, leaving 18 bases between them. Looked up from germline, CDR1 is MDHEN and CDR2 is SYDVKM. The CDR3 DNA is TGTGCCAGCATCCAAGCGGGCCTGGCCACCTACGAGCAGTACTTC. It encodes CASIQAGLATYEQYF.

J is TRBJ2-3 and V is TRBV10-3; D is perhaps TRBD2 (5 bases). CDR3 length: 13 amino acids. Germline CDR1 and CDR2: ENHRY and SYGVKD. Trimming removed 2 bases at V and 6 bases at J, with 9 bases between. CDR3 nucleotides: TGTGCCATCAGTGAGCGGGAAGCTGATACGCAGTATTTT. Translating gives CAISEREADTQYF.

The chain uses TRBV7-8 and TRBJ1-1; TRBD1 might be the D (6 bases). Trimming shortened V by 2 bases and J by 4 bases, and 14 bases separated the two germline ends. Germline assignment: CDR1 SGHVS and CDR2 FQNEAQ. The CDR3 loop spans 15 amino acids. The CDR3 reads CASSLSWGASTEAFF. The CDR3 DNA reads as TGTGCCAGCAGCTTAAGTTGGGGGGCGAGCACTGAAGCTTTCTTT.

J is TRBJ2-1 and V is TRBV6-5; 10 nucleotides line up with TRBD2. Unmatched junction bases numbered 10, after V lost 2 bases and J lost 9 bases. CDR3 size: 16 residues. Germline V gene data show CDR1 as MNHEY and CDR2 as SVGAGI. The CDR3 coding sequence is TGTGCCAGCAGTTACAGACCTAGCGGGAGATTCGGTGAGCAGTTCTTC. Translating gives CASSYRPSGRFGEQFF.

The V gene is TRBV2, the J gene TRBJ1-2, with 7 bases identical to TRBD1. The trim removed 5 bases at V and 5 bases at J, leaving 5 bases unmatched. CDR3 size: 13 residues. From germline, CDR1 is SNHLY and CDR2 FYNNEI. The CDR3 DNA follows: TGTGCCAGCAGTATGGCAGGGGGATATGGCTACACCTTC. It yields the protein CASSMAGGYGYTF.

CDR3 loop: CASSLSDRLNQETQYF. CDR3 nucleotide sequence: TGTGCCAGCAGTTTATCGGACAGATTAAACCAAGAGACCCAGTACTTC. The chain employs TRBV28 and TRBJ2-5; maybe TRBD1 (6 bases). Trimming shortened V by 1 base and J by 0 bases, and 12 bases separated the two germline ends. The CDR3 runs 16 residues. Germline assignment: CDR1 MDHEN and CDR2 SYDVKM.

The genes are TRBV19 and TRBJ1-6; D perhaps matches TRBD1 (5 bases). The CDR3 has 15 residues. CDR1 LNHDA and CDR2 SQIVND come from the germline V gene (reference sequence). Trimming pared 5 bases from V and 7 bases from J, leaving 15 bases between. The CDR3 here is CASSLRDRPNSPLHF. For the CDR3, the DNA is TGTGCCAGTAGTCTCCGGGACCGACCAAATTCACCCCTCCACTTT. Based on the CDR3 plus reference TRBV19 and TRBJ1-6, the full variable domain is DGGITQSPKYLFRKEGQNVTLSCEQNLNHDAMYWYRQDPGQGLRLIYYSQIVNDFQKGDIAEGYSVSREKKESFPLTVTSAQKNPTAFYLCASSLRDRPNSPLHFGNGTRLTVT.

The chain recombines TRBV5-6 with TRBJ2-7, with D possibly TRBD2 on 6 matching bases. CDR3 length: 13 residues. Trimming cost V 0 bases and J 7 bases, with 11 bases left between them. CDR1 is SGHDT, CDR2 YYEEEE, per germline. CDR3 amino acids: CASSLVLEGEQYF. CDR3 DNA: TGTGCCAGCAGCTTGGTTCTGGAGGGGGAGCAGTACTTC.

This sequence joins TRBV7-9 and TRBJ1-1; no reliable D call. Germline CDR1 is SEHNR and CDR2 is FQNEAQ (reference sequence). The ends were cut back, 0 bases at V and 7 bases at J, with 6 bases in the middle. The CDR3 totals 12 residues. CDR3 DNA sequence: TGTGCCAGCAGCTTAGCGAAAGATGAAGCTTTCTTT. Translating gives CASSLAKDEAFF.

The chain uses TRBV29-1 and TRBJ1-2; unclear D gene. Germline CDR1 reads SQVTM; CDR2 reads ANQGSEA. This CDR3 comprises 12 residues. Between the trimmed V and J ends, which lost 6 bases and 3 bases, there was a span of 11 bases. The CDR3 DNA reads TGCAGCGTCGCCCGGACGGACTATGGCTACACCTTC. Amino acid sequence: CSVARTDYGYTF. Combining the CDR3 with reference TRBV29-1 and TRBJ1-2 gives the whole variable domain SAVISQKPSRDICQRGTSLTIQCQVDSQVTMMFWYRQQPGQSLTLIATANQGSEATYESGFVIDKFPISRPNLTFSTLTVSNMSPEDSSIYLCSVARTDYGYTFGSGTRLTVV.

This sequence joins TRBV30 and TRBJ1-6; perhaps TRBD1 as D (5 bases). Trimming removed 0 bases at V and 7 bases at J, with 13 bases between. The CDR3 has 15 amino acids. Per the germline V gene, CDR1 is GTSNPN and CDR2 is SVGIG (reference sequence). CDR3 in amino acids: CAWSVAGTYNSPLHF. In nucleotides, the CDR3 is TGTGCCTGGAGTGTTGCGGGGACGTACAATTCACCCCTCCACTTT. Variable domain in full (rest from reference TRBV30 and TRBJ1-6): SQTIHQWPATLVQPVGSPLSLECTVEGTSNPNLYWYRQAAGRGLQLLFYSVGIGQISSEVPQNLSASRPQDRQFILSSKKLLLSDSGFYLCAWSVAGTYNSPLHFGNGTRLTVT.

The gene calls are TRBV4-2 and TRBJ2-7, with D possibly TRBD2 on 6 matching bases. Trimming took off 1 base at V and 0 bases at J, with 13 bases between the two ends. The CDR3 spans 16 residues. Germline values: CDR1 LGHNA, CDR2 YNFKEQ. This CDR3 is CASSQAGRELSYEQYF. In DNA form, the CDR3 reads TGTGCCAGCAGCCAAGCTGGGCGGGAACTCTCCTACGAGCAGTACTTC.

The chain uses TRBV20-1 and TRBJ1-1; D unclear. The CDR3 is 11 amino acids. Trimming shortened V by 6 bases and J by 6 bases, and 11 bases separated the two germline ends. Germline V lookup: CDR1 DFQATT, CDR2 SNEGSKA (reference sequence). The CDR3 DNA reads TGCAGTGCCTTGGACTTCCCTGAAGCTTTCTTT. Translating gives CSALDFPEAFF.

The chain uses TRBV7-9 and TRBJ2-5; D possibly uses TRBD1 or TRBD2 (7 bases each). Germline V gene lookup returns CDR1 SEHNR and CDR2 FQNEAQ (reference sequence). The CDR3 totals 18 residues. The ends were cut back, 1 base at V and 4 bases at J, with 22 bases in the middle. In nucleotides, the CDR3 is TGTGCCAGCAGCTTAGGGGTGGTGGACCTCAGGGGGGGAGAGACCCAGTACTTC. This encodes CASSLGVVDLRGGETQYF.

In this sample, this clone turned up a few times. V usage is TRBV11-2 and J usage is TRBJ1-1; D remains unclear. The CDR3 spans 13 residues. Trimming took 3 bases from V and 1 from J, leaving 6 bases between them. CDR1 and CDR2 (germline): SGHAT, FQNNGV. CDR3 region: CASSLFRNTEAFF. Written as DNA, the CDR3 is TGTGCCAGCAGCTTGTTCCGGAACACTGAAGCTTTCTTT.

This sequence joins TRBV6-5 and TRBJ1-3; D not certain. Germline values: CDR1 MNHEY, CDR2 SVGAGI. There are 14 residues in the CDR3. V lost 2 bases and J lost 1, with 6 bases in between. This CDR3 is CASSYAGSGNTIYF. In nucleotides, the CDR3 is TGTGCCAGCAGTTACGCCGGTTCTGGAAACACCATATATTTT.

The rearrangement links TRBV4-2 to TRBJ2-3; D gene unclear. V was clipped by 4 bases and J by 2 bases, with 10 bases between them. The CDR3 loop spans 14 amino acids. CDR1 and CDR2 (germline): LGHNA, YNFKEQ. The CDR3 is CASSLPGNTDTQYF. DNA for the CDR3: TGTGCCAGCAGCCTTCCGGGCAACACAGATACGCAGTATTTT.

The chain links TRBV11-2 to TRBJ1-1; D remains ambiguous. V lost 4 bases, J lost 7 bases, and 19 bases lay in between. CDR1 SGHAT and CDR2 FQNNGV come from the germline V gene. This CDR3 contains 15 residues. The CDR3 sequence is CASSSYGPTRGEAFF. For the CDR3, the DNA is TGTGCCAGCAGCTCCTACGGACCCACGAGAGGTGAAGCTTTCTTT. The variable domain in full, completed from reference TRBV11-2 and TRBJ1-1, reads EAGVAQSPRYKIIEKRQSVAFWCNPISGHATLYWYQQILGQGPKLLIQFQNNGVVDDSQLPKDRFSAERLKGVDSTLKIQPAKLEDSAVYLCASSSYGPTRGEAFFGQGTRLTVV.

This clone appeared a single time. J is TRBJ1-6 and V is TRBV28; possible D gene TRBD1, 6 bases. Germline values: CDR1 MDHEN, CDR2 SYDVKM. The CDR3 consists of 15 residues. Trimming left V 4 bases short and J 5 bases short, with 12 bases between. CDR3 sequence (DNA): TGTGCCAGCAGTTCCCCCCGGACAGATAATTCACCCCTCCACTTT. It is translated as CASSSPRTDNSPLHF.

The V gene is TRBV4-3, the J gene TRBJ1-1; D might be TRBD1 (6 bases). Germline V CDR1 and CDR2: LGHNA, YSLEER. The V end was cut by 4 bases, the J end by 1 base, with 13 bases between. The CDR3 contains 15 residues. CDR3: CASSLNPGQNTEAFF. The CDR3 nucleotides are TGCGCCAGCAGCCTGAATCCGGGACAGAACACTGAAGCTTTCTTT.

The CDR3 protein is CSARRGDYNEQFF. Here the CDR3 DNA reads TGCAGCGCAAGGCGCGGGGACTACAATGAGCAGTTCTTC. This chain connects TRBV29-1 to TRBJ2-1; a weak D match, TRBD2 (6 bases). Trimming cost V 7 bases and J 3 bases, with 13 bases left between them. Germline V lookup: CDR1 SQVTM, CDR2 ANQGSEA. CDR3 size: 13 residues.

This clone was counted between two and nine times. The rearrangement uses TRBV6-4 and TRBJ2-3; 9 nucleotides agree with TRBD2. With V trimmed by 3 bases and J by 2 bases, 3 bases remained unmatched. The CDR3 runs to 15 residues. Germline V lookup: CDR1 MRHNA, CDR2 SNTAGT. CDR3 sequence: CASSETSGTTDTQYF. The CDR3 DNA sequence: TGTGCCAGCAGTGAGACTAGCGGTACCACAGATACGCAGTATTTT.

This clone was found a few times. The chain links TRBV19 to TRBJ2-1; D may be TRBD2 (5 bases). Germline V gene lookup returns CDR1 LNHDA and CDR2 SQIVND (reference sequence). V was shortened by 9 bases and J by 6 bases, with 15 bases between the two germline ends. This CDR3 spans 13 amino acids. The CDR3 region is CASSLEGGNEQFF. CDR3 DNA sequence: TGTGCCAGCTCACTAGAGGGCGGCAATGAGCAGTTCTTC.

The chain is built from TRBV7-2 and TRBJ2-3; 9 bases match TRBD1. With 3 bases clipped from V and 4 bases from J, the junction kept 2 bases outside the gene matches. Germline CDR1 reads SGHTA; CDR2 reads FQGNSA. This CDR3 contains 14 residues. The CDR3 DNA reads TGTGCCAGCAGCTTGGACAGGGGTGCAGATACGCAGTATTTT. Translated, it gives CASSLDRGADTQYF.

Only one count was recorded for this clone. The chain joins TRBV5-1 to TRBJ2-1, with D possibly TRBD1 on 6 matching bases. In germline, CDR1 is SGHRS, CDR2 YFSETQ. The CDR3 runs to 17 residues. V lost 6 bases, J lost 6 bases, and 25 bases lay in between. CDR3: CASTLGLGAMSRNEQFF. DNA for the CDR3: TGCGCCAGCACACTAGGTTTGGGGGCGATGTCTCGCAATGAGCAGTTCTTC.